This T cell receptor (beta chain) emerged from a study of shared clonotypes between healthy human individuals. Study overall: Donors were a couple of women and a few men aged 18 to 49. General study results and limits: Few donors restricted represented genetic and exposure-history diversity. Despite large depth, rarefaction showed incomplete sorted-subset sequencing.

Sequencing was at deep level. Method: immunoSEQ multiplex PCR; TCRdb's copy keeps in-frame clones and lacks some. The sample records millions of clones, 85% to 95% being singletons. The CDR3 extends over 13 amino acids. V was shortened by 6 bases and J by 10 bases, with 18 bases between the two germline ends. From germline, CDR1 is KGHSH and CDR2 LQKENI. A word on this clone: The target antigen is unknown.

Sequenced input: naive CD4+ T cells sorted from blood. Stated subset: CD45RA+ positively selected. This chain uses TRBV18 with TRBJ1-1; possibly TRBD1 for D (6 bases). This receptor was taken from a young man in good health. In DNA, the CDR3 is TGTGCCAGCTCTGCCAGGGGTGAGGGATCAGCTTTCTTT. Its protein product is CASSARGEGSAFF.